This is a list of T cell receptor beta chains from one sample in a study of cytomegalovirus exposure and HLA in healthy donors. TCRdb's table, derived via immunoSEQ multiplex PCR, lists solely in-frame clones and lacks some. The sample contains 55,000 to 70,000 clones, more than 85% of which appear only once. Sequences were obtained from PBMCs. Receptors were obtained from a young man in good health and CMV-seropositive. The CDR3 runs from the conserved cysteine through the conserved F or W. D genes are given only for firm matches.

D	J	V	CDR3
.	TRBJ2-3	TRBV7-3	CASSLESGTDTQYF
TRBD1	TRBJ2-2	TRBV11-3	CASSLRDRANTGELFF
TRBD2	TRBJ2-7	TRBV9	CASSVVASGSYEQYF
TRBD1	TRBJ1-1	TRBV5-8	CASSQGTGNTEAFF
.	TRBJ1-1	TRBV19	CASSRQEVTEAFF
.	TRBJ2-5	TRBV21-1	CASSKVPPIAGVETQYF
.	TRBJ2-7	TRBV5-6	CASSLTGYEQYF
TRBD2	TRBJ2-7	TRBV18	CASSPSAGGQYEQYF
.	TRBJ2-2	TRBV25-1	CASSEGGLGTGELFF
.	TRBJ2-1	TRBV18	CASSPDIQSSYNEQFF
.	TRBJ1-5	TRBV18	CASSPWPTGNQPQHF
TRBD2	TRBJ2-1	TRBV15	CATSRAPLAGGPSYNEQFF
TRBD2	TRBJ2-3	TRBV11-2	CASSLPPGGLPVEMYF
TRBD2	TRBJ2-1	TRBV6-4	CASSEGQREFGYDEQFF
TRBD1	TRBJ1-5	TRBV28	CATSSRAGGYSNQPQHF
.	TRBJ2-3	TRBV27	CASSLGHPDTQYF
TRBD1	TRBJ1-1	TRBV5-1	CASSHTGAGTEAFF
.	TRBJ2-7	TRBV19	CASSIGYRVSEQYF
TRBD2	TRBJ2-7	TRBV4-1	CASSPRHTPGLATREQYF
TRBD2	TRBJ2-7	TRBV27	CASSAQTSGRAYEQYF
TRBD1	TRBJ2-7	TRBV29-1	CSVARQGDNEQYF
TRBD2	TRBJ2-7	TRBV7-9	CASHPSGGRSDEQYF
TRBD2	TRBJ2-1	TRBV9	CASSGGLAGEFNEQFF
.	TRBJ2-3	TRBV7-9	CASNTPSGGRETDTQYF
TRBD2	TRBJ2-1	TRBV4-2	CASSQGGATSGSSNEQFF
.	TRBJ2-7	TRBV14	CASSPFLYSDSDGYEQYF
.	TRBJ2-7	TRBV19	CASSSGASAEQYF
.	TRBJ2-5	TRBV15	CATSRDREETQYF
TRBD2	TRBJ2-1	TRBV5-1	CASSSGTGTSGRATNEQFF
TRBD2	TRBJ2-3	TRBV2	CASSEGASGRRTDTQYF
TRBD1	TRBJ2-1	TRBV2	CASSERLGQGFHEQFF
.	TRBJ2-2	TRBV5-1	CASSLAIAVDTGELFF
.	TRBJ2-1	TRBV5-1	CASSLEGPGNEQFF
.	TRBJ2-7	TRBV19	CASSRGFYEQYF
TRBD1	TRBJ1-4	TRBV5-1	CASSPQGPNEKLFF
TRBD1	TRBJ1-1	TRBV28	CASSLPGQGAIEAFF
TRBD1	TRBJ2-7	TRBV27	CASSLRPRQGNHYEQYF